This TCR beta chain is drawn from a study of blood T cells in healthy people across ages. For the second PCR, which ran for roughly 6 to 12 cycles, a sample-barcoded 5' primer and a J-beta primer mix were used. TCRdb independently ran MiXCR on the 5' RACE reads; one entry per CDR3 protein. The sample includes more than 1,000,000 distinct CDR3 sequences, roughly 24% of them seen just once. The trim removed 0 bases at V and 8 bases at J, leaving 17 bases unmatched. The CDR3 contains 19 residues. Germline assignment: CDR1 SGHRS and CDR2 YFSETQ. This sample also belongs to another study, concerning T cells of mothers and their children. Turning to that study: Every mother produced more than 8.5 million TCR beta CDR3 reads, whereas every child provided around 3 million. Persistent microchimeric T cell clones were not found at ~100 per million sensitivity.

The rearrangement joins TRBV5-1 to TRBJ2-1; the match to TRBD2 covers 10 bases. The receptor was derived from a girl aged 2 to 10 in good health. Material for sequencing was blood. CDR3 loop: CASSLGSTSGDMRPHEQFF. For the CDR3, the DNA is TGCGCCAGCAGCTTGGGGAGTACTAGCGGGGATATGAGGCCCCATGAGCAGTTCTTC.